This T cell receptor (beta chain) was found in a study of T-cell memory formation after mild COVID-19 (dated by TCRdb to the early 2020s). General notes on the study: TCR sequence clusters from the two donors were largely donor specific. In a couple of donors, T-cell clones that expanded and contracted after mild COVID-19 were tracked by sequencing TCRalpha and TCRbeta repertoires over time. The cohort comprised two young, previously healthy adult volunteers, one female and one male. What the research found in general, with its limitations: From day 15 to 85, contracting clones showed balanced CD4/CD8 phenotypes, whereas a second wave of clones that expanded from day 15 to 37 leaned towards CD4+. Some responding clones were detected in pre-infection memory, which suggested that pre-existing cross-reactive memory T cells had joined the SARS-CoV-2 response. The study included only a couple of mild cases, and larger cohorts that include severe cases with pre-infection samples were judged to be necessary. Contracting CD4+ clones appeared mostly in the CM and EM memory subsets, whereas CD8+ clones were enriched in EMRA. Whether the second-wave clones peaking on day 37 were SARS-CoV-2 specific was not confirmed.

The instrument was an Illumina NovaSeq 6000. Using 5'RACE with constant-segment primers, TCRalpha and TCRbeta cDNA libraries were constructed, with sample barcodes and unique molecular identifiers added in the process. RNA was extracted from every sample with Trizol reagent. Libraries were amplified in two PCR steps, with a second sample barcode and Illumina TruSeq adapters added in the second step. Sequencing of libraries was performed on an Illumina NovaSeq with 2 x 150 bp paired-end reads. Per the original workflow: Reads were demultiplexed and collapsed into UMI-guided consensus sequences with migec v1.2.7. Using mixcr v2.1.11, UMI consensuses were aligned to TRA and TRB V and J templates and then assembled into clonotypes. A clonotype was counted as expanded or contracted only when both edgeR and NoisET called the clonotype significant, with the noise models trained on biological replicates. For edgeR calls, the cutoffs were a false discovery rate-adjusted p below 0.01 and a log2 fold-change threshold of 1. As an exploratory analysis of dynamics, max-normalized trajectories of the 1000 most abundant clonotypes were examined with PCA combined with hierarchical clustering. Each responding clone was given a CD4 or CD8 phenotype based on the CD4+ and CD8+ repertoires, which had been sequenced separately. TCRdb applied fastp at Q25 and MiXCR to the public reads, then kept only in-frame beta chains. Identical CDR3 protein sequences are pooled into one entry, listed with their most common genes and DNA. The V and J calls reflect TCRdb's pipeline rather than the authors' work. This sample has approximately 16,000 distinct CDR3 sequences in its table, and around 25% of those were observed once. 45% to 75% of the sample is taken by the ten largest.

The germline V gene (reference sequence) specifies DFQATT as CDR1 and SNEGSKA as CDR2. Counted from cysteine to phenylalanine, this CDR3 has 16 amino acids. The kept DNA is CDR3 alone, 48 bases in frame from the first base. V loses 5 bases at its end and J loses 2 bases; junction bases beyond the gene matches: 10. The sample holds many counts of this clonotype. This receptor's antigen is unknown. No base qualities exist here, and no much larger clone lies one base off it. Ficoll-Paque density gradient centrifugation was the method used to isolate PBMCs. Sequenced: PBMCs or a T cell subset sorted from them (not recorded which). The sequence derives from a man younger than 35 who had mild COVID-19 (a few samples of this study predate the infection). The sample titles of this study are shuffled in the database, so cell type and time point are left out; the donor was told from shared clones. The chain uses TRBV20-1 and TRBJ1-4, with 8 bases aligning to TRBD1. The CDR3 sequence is CSAHPTTGVTNEKLFF. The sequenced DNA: TGCAGTGCTCACCCGACGACAGGGGTGACTAATGAAAAACTGTTTTTT.